Sequencing of this T cell receptor beta chain was carried out in a study of T cells in Graves' hyperthyroidism and ophthalmopathy (dated by TCRdb to the late 2010s). Notes on the research overall: Peripheral blood samples were taken at the time of initial diagnosis, prior to any treatment. The paper reports TCR Vbeta CDR3 sequencing of over 120 peripheral blood samples: approximately 43 ophthalmopathy, fewer than 80 hyperthyroidism and approximately 17 progressor patients. Prospective prediction of ophthalmopathy was tested in an independent validation cohort of under 20 hyperthyroidism patients and approximately 17 patients who later progressed to ophthalmopathy. In addition, the study compared T-cell repertoires in thyroid tissue and in blood from about 6 Graves' hyperthyroidism patients. For training and testing, the 80 to 100 patients in the discovery cohort were randomly divided in a 7:3 ratio. TCR V-J signatures able to tell the groups apart were searched for in a discovery cohort of 100 patients, of whom about 40 had Graves' ophthalmopathy and roughly 58 had stable Graves' hyperthyroidism. Once sampling was done, hyperthyroidism patients were given methimazole at a starting dose of 30 mg daily, whereas ophthalmopathy patients were given high-dose intravenous methylprednisolone. What the authors observed across the whole study: No statistical method was used to fix the sample size in advance, and group allocation was not hidden from the investigators. During validation, the model predicted progression to ophthalmopathy a median of approximately 7 months ahead of onset, with around 70% sensitivity and less than 85% specificity. A 13 V-J signature model separated ophthalmopathy from stable hyperthyroidism, with about 88% sensitivity and roughly 81% specificity in cross-validation and 80%/75% in testing. Most expanded thyroid clonotypes (frequency above 0.001) were also detected in blood, suggesting blood repertoires may reflect thyroid immune responses.

From V the trimming removes 4 bases and from J it removes 4 bases, while the gene matches leave 3 bases of the junction unaccounted for. The germline V gene supplies CDR1 MNHNS and CDR2 SASEGT. Spanning cysteine to phenylalanine, the CDR3 consists of 14 amino acids. Just the 42-base CDR3 DNA is kept, in frame starting at base 1. The TCR beta CDR3 regions were amplified from RNA transcripts. The first round of RT-PCR for the TCR CDR3 was performed with the HTBI primer set and the Qiagen OneStep RT-PCR kit. Libraries were constructed in a second round of multiplex PCR, after which size selection and purification were carried out. Sequencing of the libraries was done on an Illumina HiSeq2000 using paired-end 100 bp reads. The original methods were these. SOAPnuke was used to process the raw data, with reads discarded if the reads contained adapters or uncalled bases, had a mean Phred below 15, or lacked an exact constant-primer or identifier match. COPE v1.2.5 was used to merge the high-quality paired reads, and each unique nucleotide sequence was defined as a clonotype. Clonotypes were aligned to IMGT TRBV, TRBD and TRBJ reference segments using MiTCR v1.1. Analysis was restricted to V-J combinations with a frequency above 0.0001, which covered about 99% of repertoires. A TCS score was defined as the ratio between F50 (clonal expansion) and ExV (chaos), using BLOSUM62-based TCRdist between CDR3 peptides within each V-J. Welch's t-statistics and random forest reduced approximately 520 V-J features to roughly 13, which were used in a naive Bayes classifier (R e1071). The public reads were reanalyzed by TCRdb: fastp trimming at Q25, MiXCR alignment, in-frame beta chains only. When rows share a CDR3 protein, they turn into one entry using the most common DNA and genes. Clone size and V and J calls follow TCRdb, not the original study. The sample table holds 270,000 or so distinct CDR3 sequences, of which roughly 15% were seen once. Roughly 31% of the sample belongs to the ten largest clones.

Hyperthyroidism patients were newly diagnosed, with disease duration under 2 months, and aged 18 to 65 years. The study excluded patients with uncontrolled infections, other autoimmune diseases, pregnancy or lactation. Diagnoses were based on clinical symptoms, serum thyroxine and TRAb, thyroid ultrasound and orbital computed tomography. For progressor patients, blood was drawn at the first diagnosis of hyperthyroidism, before any ophthalmopathy symptoms had appeared. Ficoll-Paque density gradient centrifugation was used to isolate PBMCs from approximately 10 ml of fresh peripheral blood. Progressor patients were defined as those initially diagnosed with Graves' hyperthyroidism in whom ophthalmopathy developed during follow-up. Total RNA was extracted with Trizol reagent, and quality was checked on an Agilent 2100 Bioanalyzer. This clonotype has a count of ten or more. No antigen is known for it. The input lacks base qualities; no much larger clone sits a single base away.

The chain is assembled from TRBV6-1 and TRBJ1-2; 10 bases in the junction line up with TRBD1. The origin of this receptor is a woman between 45 and 60 years old with Graves' hyperthyroidism that later progressed to Graves' ophthalmopathy. The source material was blood. The sequence in DNA is TGTGCCAGCAGTGCGGACAGGGGGTCCTATGGCTACACCTTC. It specifies CASSADRGSYGYTF.